This TCR beta chain was captured in a study of neoadjuvant anti-PD-1 for oral cavity cancer (dated by TCRdb to about 2021). As for the study more broadly: Patients mostly received three to four biweekly doses of nivolumab at 3 mg/kg before curative-intent surgical resection. A fourth nivolumab dose was given around day 43 to patients without progression, and definitive surgical resection was performed in those patients on days 50-56. Under RECIST 1.1, patients with complete response, partial response or stable disease were classed as responders, and patients with progression were classed as non-responders. The parent correlative cohort included roughly 13 patients, with a roughly 35% response rate.

The CDR3 measures 14 amino acids from cysteine to phenylalanine. The read is trimmed to its CDR3 DNA, 42 bases read in frame from base 1. CDR1 and CDR2, per the germline V gene, are MNHNS and SASEGT. After removal of 6 bases from V and 5 bases from J, the junction retains 7 bases not matched to a gene. Points on this clone: The antigen it recognizes is unknown. Per-nucleotide qualities are absent, and no much larger clonotype sits a single base away.

Study-wide conclusions, independent of this receptor: After neoadjuvant nivolumab, non-responders showed significantly higher T cell clonality (Gini index) in PBMCs than responders did. The TCR analyses had only a few patients in each response group, and the authors called for validation in larger cohorts. Higher pretreatment blood Treg/Th17 ratios correlated with both higher pretreatment blood TCRbeta clonality and lower post-treatment tumor TCRbeta clonality.

This sample's time point label indicates: before neoadjuvant nivolumab. None of the patients had received prior systemic or radiation treatment, and all were newly diagnosed with stage II-IVA oral cavity squamous cell carcinoma. The cohort was composed of patients with HPV-negative, locally advanced oral cavity squamous cell carcinoma. Peripheral blood mononuclear cells were analyzed directly, without maintenance or expansion in culture. Samples came from a longitudinal correlative study of a single-arm phase II trial of neoadjuvant nivolumab in oral cavity squamous cell carcinoma. Genomic DNA-based TCRbeta sequencing was performed on subject-matched pre- and post-treatment PBMCs and tumors from three responders and three non-responders. Peripheral blood mononuclear cells were collected before nivolumab treatment and again after treatment, at the time of surgery. The Maxwell RSC DNA from Cells kit was used to extract genomic DNA from PBMCs.

PBMC libraries used mostly around 500 ng of input genomic DNA for deep sequencing, with six replicates per sample. The immunoSEQ hsTCRbeta kit was used to prepare TCRbeta libraries, following the manufacturer's instructions. The completed libraries were mixed into a single pool at 3 nM, then sequenced with an Illumina NovaSeq 6000 S4 flow cell. The paper's processing steps were these. The immunoSEQ Analyzer handled quality control and preprocessing of the raw data. The analysis was restricted to productive rearrangements, with each unique CDR3 amino acid sequence defining a clonotype. Repertoire clonality was estimated as the Gini-Simpson index, which was computed with the R package tcR. Student's t test was used to compare Gini indices, while Pearson correlation assessed associations with tumor size change. Sourced from immuneACCESS, this table was stored by TCRdb with only in-frame sequences that have V and J called. A share of the clones is absent; for the studies checked, an unresolved V gene accounts for under half, and the remainder has no known explanation. The V and J calls and the clone size are those of that table, but D and trimming were determined from the DNA. Present in this sample are about 16,000 clones, under 75% of which were seen just once. The ten largest clones take up 2.5% to 3.5% of the sample.

This chain joins TRBV6-1 to TRBJ2-5; 9 of the junction bases match TRBD1. Sequencing was performed on PBMCs, taken before nivolumab (anti-PD-1) treatment. The source of this sequence is a person aged 40-85 years with oral cavity squamous cell carcinoma. The sequenced DNA: TGTGCCAGCAGAGAACAGGGGGCAGGGGAGACCCAGTACTTC. It translates as CASREQGAGETQYF.